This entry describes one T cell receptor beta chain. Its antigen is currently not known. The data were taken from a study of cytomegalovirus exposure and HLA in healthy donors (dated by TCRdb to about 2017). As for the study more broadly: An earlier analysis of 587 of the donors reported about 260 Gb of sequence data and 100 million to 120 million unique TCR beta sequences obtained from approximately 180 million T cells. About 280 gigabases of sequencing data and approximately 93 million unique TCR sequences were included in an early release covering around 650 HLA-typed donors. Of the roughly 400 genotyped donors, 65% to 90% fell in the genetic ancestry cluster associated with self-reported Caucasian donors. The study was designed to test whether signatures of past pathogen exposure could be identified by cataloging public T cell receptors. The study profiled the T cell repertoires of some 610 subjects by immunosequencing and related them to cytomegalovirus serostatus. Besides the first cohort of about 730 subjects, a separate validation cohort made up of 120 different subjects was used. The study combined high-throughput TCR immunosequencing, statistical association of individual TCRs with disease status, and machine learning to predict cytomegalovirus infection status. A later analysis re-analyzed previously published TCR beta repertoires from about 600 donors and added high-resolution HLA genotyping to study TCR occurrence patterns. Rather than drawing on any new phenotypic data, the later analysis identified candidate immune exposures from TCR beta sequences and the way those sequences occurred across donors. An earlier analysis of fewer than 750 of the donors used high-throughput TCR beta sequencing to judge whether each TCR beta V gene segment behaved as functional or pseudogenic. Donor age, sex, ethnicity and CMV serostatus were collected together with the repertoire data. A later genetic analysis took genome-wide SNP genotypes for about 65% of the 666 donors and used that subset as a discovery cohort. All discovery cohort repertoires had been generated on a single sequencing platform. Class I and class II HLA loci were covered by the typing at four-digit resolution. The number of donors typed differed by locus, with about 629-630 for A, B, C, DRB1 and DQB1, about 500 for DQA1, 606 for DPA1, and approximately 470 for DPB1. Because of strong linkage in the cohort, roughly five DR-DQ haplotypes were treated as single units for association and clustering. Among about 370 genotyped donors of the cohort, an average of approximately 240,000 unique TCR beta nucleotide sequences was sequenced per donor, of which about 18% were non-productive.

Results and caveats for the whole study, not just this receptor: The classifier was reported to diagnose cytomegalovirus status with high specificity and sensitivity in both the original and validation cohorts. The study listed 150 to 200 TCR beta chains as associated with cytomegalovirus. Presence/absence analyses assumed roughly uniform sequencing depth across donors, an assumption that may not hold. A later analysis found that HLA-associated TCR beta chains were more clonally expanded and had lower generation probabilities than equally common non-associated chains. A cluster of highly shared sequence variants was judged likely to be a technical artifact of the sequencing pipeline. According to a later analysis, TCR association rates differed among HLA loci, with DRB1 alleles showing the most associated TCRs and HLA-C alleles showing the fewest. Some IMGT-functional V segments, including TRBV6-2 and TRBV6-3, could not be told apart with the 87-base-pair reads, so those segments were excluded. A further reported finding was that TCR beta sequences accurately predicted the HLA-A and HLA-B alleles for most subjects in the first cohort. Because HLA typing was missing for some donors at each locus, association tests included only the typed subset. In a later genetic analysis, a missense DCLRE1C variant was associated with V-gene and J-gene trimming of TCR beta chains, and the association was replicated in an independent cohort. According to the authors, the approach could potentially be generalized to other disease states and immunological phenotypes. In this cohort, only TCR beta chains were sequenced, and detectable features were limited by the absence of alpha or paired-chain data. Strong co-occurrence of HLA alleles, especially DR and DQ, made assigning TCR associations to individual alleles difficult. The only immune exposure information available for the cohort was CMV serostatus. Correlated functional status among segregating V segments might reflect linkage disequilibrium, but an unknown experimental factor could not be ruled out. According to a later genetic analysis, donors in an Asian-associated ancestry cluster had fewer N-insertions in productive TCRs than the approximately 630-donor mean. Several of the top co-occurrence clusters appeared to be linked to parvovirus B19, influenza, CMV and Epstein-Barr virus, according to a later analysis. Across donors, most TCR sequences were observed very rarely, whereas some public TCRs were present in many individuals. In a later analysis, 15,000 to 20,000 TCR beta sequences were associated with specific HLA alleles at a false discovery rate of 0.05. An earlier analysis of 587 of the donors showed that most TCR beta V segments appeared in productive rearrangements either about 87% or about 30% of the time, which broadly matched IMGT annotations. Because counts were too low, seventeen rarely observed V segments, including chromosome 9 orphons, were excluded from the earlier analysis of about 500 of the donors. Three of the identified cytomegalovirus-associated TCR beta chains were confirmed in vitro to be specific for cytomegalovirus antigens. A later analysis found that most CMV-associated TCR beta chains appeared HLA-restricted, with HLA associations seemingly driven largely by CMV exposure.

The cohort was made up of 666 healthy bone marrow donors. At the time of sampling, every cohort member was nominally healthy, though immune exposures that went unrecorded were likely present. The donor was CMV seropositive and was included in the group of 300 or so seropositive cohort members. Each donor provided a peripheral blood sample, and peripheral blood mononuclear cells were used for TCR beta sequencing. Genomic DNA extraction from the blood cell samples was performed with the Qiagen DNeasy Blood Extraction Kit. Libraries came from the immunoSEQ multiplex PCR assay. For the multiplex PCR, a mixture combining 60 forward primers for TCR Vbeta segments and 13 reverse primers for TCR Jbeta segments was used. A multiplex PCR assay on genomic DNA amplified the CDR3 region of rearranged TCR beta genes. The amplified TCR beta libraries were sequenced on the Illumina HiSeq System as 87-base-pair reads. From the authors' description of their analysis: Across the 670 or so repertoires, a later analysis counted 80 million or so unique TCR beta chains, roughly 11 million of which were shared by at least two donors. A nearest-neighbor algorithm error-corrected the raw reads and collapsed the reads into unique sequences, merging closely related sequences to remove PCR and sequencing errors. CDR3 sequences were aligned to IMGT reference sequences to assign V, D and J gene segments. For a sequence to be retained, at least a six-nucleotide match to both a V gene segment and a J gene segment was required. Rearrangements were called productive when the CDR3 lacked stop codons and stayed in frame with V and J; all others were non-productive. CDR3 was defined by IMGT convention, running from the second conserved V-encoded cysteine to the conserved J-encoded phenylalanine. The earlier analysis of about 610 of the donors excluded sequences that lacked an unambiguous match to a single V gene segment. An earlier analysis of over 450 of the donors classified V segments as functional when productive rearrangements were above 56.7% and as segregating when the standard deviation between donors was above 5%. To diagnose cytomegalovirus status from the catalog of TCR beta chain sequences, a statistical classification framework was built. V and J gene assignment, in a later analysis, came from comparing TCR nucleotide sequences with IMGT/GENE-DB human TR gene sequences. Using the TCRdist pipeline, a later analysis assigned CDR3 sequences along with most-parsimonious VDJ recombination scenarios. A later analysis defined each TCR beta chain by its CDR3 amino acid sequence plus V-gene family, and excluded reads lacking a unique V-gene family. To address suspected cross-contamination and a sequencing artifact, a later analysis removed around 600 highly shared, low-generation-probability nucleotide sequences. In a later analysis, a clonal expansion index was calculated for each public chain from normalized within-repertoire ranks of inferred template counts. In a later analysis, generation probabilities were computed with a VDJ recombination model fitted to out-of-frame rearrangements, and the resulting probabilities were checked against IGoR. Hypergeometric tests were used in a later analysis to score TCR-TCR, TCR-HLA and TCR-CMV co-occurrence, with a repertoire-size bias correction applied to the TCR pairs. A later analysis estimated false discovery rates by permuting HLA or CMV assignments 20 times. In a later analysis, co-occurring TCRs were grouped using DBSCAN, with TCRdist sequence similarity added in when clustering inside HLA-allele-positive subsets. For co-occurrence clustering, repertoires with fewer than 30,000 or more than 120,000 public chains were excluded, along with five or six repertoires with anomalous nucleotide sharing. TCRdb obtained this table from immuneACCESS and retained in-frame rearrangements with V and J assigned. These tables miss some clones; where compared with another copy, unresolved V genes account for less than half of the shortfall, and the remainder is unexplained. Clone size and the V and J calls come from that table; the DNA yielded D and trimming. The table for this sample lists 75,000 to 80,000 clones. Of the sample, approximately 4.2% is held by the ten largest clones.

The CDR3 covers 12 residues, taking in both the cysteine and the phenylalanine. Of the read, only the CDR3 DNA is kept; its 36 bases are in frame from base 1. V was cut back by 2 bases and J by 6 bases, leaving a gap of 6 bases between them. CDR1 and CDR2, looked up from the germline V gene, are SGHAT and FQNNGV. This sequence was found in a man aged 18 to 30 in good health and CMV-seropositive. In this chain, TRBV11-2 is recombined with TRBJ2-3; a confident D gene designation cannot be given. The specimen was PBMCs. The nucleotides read TGTGCCAGCAGCTTATATCCCGATACGCAGTATTTT. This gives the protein CASSLYPDTQYF.